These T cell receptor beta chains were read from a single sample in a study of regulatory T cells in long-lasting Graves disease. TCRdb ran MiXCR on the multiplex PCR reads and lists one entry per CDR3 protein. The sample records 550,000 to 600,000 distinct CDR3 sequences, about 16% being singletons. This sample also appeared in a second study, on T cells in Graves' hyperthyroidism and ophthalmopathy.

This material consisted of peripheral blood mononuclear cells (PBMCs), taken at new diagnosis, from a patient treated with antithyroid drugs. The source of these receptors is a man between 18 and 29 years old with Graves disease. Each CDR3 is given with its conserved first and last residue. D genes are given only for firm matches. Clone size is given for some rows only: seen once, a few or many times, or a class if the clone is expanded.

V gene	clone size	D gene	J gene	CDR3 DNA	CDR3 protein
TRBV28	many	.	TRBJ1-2	TGTGCCAGCAGTTTCTTGGAGGTCTATGGCTACACCTTC	CASSFLEVYGYTF
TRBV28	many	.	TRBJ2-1	TGTGCCAGCAGTCCTAGGACTACCTTGGGTGAGCAGTTCTTC	CASSPRTTLGEQFF
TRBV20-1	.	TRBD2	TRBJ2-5	TGCAGTGCTATACTCGGGACTAGCGGGAGGGAGACCCAGTACTTC	CSAILGTSGRETQYF
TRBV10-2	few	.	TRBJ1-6	TGCGCCAGCAACGGACTTAATAGGAATTCACCCCTCCACTTT	CASNGLNRNSPLHF
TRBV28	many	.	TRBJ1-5	TGTGCCAGCAGTCTGGACATTTATCAGCCCCAGCATTTT	CASSLDIYQPQHF
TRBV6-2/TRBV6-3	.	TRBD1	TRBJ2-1	TGTGCCAGCAGGTCGGGACAGGGATACAATGAGCAGTTCTTC	CASRSGQGYNEQFF
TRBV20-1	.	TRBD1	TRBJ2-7	TGCAGTGCTAGGAGGACAGGGAACGAGCAGTACTTC	CSARRTGNEQYF
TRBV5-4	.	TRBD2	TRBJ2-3	TGTGCCAGCAGCAGCGGGGGCGGGACCTCCACAGATACGCAGTATTTT	CASSSGGGTSTDTQYF
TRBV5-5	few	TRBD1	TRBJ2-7	TGTGCCAGCAGCTTGGGACAGGGGCAATACTACGAGCAGTACTTC	CASSLGQGQYYEQYF
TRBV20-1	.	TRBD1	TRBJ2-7	TGCAGTGCTTCCGGGACAGAAAGCTACGAGCAGTACTTC	CSASGTESYEQYF
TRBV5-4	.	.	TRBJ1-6	TGTGCCAGCAGCCCGTCTGGCAGGGATAATTCACCCCTCCACTTT	CASSPSGRDNSPLHF
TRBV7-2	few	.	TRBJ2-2	TGTGCCAGCAGCAAGGGGAGTGGGCCCGAGCTGTTTTTT	CASSKGSGPELFF
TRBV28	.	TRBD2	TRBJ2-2	TGTGCCAGCAGTTTAGGGGTAGCGGGGGGCACCGGGGAGCTGTTTTTT	CASSLGVAGGTGELFF
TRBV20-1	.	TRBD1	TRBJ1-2	TGCAGTGCTGGGGACAGCCGCTATGGCTACACCTTC	CSAGDSRYGYTF
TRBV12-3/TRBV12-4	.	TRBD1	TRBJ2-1	TGTGCCGGCAGTTTCGACAGGGGCTCCTACAATGAGCAGTTCTTC	CAGSFDRGSYNEQFF
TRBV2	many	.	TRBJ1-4	TGTGCCAGCAGACGCACAGGGCCAACTAATGAAAAACTGTTTTTT	CASRRTGPTNEKLFF
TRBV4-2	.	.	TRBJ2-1	TGTGCCAGCAGCCAATCCCTAGGGGCGGGAGAGCAGTTCTTC	CASSQSLGAGEQFF
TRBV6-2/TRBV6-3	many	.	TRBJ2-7	TGTGCCAGCAGTGAAGCCGGGACGGTCCCCTACGAGCAGTACTTC	CASSEAGTVPYEQYF
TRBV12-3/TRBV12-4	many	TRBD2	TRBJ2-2	TGTGCCAGCAGGTCTCCGGGACTAGCTAGCACCGGGGAGCTGTTTTTT	CASRSPGLASTGELFF
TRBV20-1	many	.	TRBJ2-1	TGCAGTGCGGAGAGGGGTAGTGAGCAGTTCTTC	CSAERGSEQFF
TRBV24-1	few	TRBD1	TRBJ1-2	TGTGCCACCAGTGATCCCGGGACAGCTAACATATATGGCTACACCTTC	CATSDPGTANIYGYTF
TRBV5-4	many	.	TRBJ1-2	TGTGCCAGCAGCTTAGTAGGGAACTATGGCTACACCTTC	CASSLVGNYGYTF
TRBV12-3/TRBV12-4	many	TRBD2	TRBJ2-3	TGTGCCAGCAGTCGGGGGGGGGATACGCAGTATTTT	CASSRGGDTQYF
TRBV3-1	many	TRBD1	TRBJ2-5	TGTGCCAGCAGCCAAGAGGGACAGCTAAAAGAGACCCAGTACTTC	CASSQEGQLKETQYF
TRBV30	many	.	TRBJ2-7	TGTGCCTGGAGTATTGGTCTCTCCTACGAGCAGTACTTC	CAWSIGLSYEQYF
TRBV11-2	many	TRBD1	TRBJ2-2	TGTGCCAGCAGCCCGCAGGGGGCGTGGACCGGGGAGCTGTTTTTT	CASSPQGAWTGELFF
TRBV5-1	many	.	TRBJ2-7	TGCGCCAGCAGCTACGGCCGGGACGAGCAGTACTTC	CASSYGRDEQYF
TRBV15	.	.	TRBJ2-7	TGTGCCACCAGCAGAGATCACCACGAGCAGTACTTC	CATSRDHHEQYF
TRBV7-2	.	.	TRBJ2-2	TGTGCCAGCAGCTTGGGGGTCCGGACACAAAACACCGGGGAGCTGTTTTTT	CASSLGVRTQNTGELFF
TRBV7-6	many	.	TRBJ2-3	TGTGCCAGCAGCCCCCGCTTAGGTAGCACAGATACGCAGTATTTT	CASSPRLGSTDTQYF
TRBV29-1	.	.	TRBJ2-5	TGCAGCGTTGTAGGTTCACCGAGGGAGACCCAGTACTTC	CSVVGSPRETQYF
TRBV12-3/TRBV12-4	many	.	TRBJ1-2	TGTGCCAGCAGTTTAGGTTCTCTTAACTATGGCTACACCTTC	CASSLGSLNYGYTF
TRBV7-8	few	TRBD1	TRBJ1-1	TGTGCCAGCAGCGCAGGAGGCAGGGGGGGGAACACTGAAGCTTTCTTT	CASSAGGRGGNTEAFF
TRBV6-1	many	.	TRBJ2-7	TGTGCCAGCAGACAAGGACGTCGCTCCTACGAGCAGTACTTC	CASRQGRRSYEQYF
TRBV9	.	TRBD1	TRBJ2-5	TGTGCCAGCAGCCAAGGACCAGGGGGGACCCAGTACTTC	CASSQGPGGTQYF
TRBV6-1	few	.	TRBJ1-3	TGTGCCAGCAGAGGCAGTACGAAATCCCCATCTGGAAACACCATGTATTTT	CASRGSTKSPSGNTMYF
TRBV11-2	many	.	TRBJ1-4	TGTGCCAGCACCCAGGCAATGGGACTGTTTTTT	CASTQAMGLFF
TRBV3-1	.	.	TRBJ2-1	TGTGCCAGCAGCGTTACAGGGCTCTCCTACAATGAGCAGTTCTTC	CASSVTGLSYNEQFF
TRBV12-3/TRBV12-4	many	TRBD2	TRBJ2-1	TGTGCCAGCAGTTTAGCAAACGTTCCGACTAGCGGGAGGGCATACAATGAGCAGTTCTTC	CASSLANVPTSGRAYNEQFF
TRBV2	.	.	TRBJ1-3	TGTGCCAGCAGCCTCGAGGGGGGCGCTGGAAACACCATATATTTT	CASSLEGGAGNTIYF
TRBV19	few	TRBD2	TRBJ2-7	TGTGCCAGTAGTATAAACCCGGCGGGAGGTACCTACGAGCAGTACTTC	CASSINPAGGTYEQYF
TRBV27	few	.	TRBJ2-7	TGTGCCAGCAGTACCCAGACAGGGAGGTCCCACGAGCAGTACTTC	CASSTQTGRSHEQYF
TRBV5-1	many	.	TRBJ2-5	TGCGCCAGCAGCCTGAACACGGGACCCGGGGAGACCCAGTACTTC	CASSLNTGPGETQYF
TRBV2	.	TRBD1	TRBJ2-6	TGTGCCACCCATTTGGACAGGGACTCTGGGGCCAACGTCCTGACTTTC	CATHLDRDSGANVLTF
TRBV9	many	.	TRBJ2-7	TGTGCCAGCAGCGCCGGACACCCGTCGTTTGAGGAGCAGTACTTC	CASSAGHPSFEEQYF
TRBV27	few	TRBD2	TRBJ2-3	TGTGCCAGCAGTCCCCTGGGACTAGGAGATACGCAGTATTTT	CASSPLGLGDTQYF
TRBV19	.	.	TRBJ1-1	TGTGCCAGTAGTATAAGTGGTTCTGAAGCTTTCTTT	CASSISGSEAFF
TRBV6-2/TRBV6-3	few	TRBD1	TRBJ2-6	TGTGCCAGCATTGTGGGACAGGGGGTAACTGGGGCCAACGTCCTGACTTTC	CASIVGQGVTGANVLTF
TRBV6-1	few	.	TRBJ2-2	TGTGCCAGCAACGGGGCCCTCGTTCTGGCCGGGGAGCTGTTTTTT	CASNGALVLAGELFF
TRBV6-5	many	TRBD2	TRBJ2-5	TGTGCCAGCAGTTCCCGGGAGGGGGAGCTGACCCAGTACTTC	CASSSREGELTQYF